This T cell receptor (beta chain) was observed in a study of blood T cell repertoires in COVID-19. About the research overall: The United States, Italy and Spain were the sources of the acute and convalescent COVID-19 samples.

This CDR3 has 15 amino acids. Per the germline V gene, CDR1 is SGHRS and CDR2 is YFSETQ. Trimming pared 1 base from V and 6 bases from J, leaving 16 bases between. Assay: immunoSEQ multiplex PCR; the TCRdb copy retains only in-frame clones and omits some. Of around 20,000 clones in the sample, 70% to 90% were seen once. This sequence was found in a human donor with active COVID-19. The donor label of this sample is uncertain. The specimen sequenced was peripheral blood. This rearrangement joins TRBV5-1 to TRBJ1-2, with D uncertain. The CDR3 reads CASSLPQRGRDGYTF. The DNA for the CDR3 is TGCGCCAGCAGCTTGCCACAGCGCGGGCGGGATGGCTACACCTTC.